Sequencing of this T cell receptor (beta chain) was carried out in a study of T cells in tumors after PD-1 blockade. Study in general: Blood samples averaged about 120,000 templates (range roughly 22,000-260,000) and approximately 35,000 unique clonotypes.

The ends were cut back, 4 bases at V and 6 bases at J, with 9 bases in the middle. There are 13 residues in the CDR3. CDR1 and CDR2 (germline): MNHEY, SMNVEV (reference sequence). TCRdb's table, derived via immunoSEQ multiplex PCR, lists solely in-frame clones and lacks some. The sample gives tens of thousands of clones, roughly 80% of which show up once; 4% to 5% is in the top ten. This TCR derives from a human donor with basal cell carcinoma. Here the sequenced sample was PBMCs, taken before anti-PD-1 treatment. The chain carries TRBV27 and TRBJ2-2; TRBD1 might be the D (6 bases). CDR3 protein: CASSSYRAGELFF. The CDR3 DNA reads TGTGCCAGCAGTTCTTACAGGGCCGGGGAGCTGTTTTTT.